This is a list of T cell receptor beta chains from one sample in a study of CD8 T cells in ankylosing spondylitis. TCRdb reprocessed the 5' RACE reads with MiXCR, giving one entry per CDR3 protein. The sample holds about 340,000 distinct CDR3 sequences, roughly 15% seen once. Sequencing was done on a sample of blood, either unsorted or a sorted T cell fraction (not recorded which). The source of these receptors is a male donor with ankylosing spondylitis or in good health (not recorded which). CDR3s include the opening cysteine and the closing phenylalanine or tryptophan. Each record gives: clone size, J gene, D gene, V gene, CDR3 DNA, CDR3 protein. The D gene is left open where the match is weak. Size is stated for part of the rows, as once, few or many counts, or as a class when the clone is expanded.

size: .
J: TRBJ1-6
D: .
V: TRBV5-1
DNA: TGCGCCAGCAGCTTTGCCGGGGGTGGAAATTCACCCCTCCACTTT
CDR3: CASSFAGGGNSPLHF

size: many
J: TRBJ2-5
D: .
V: TRBV5-1
DNA: TGCGCCAGCAGCAGGGGGTTTGGGGAGACCCAGTACTTC
CDR3: CASSRGFGETQYF

size: .
J: TRBJ2-1
D: TRBD2
V: TRBV29-1
DNA: TGCAGCGTTCCCCCCCCTCGAGCGGGAGTTGAGCAGTTCTTC
CDR3: CSVPPPRAGVEQFF

size: many
J: TRBJ1-5
D: .
V: TRBV6-6
DNA: TGTGCCAGCAGTTTAGGTCGTACCCAGCATTTT
CDR3: CASSLGRTQHF

size: many
J: TRBJ1-1
D: .
V: TRBV2
DNA: TGTGCCAGCAGTGAAGGTTGGTTTCCTGAAGCTTTCTTT
CDR3: CASSEGWFPEAFF

size: .
J: TRBJ1-5
D: .
V: TRBV12-3/TRBV12-4
DNA: TGTGCCAGCAGTTTCAGTCTCTCCTATCAGCCCCAGCATTTT
CDR3: CASSFSLSYQPQHF

size: few
J: TRBJ1-1
D: TRBD1
V: TRBV5-5
DNA: TGTGCCAGCAGCCGTAAGACAGGGGAGAGCACTGAAGCTTTCTTT
CDR3: CASSRKTGESTEAFF

size: few
J: TRBJ2-1
D: TRBD2
V: TRBV5-1
DNA: TGCGCCATCGCGCGGGAGGCCGGGGCCAATGAGCAGTTCTTC
CDR3: CAIAREAGANEQFF

size: .
J: TRBJ2-5
D: .
V: TRBV7-9
DNA: TGTGCCAGCAGCCCCGCCTGGACGGTGGGGATGGAGACCCAGTACTTC
CDR3: CASSPAWTVGMETQYF

size: .
J: TRBJ2-3
D: TRBD1
V: TRBV27
DNA: TGTGCCAGCAGTCTTCCCGCTACAGGGGGCACCACAGATACGCAGTATTTT
CDR3: CASSLPATGGTTDTQYF

size: many
J: TRBJ1-1
D: .
V: TRBV5-1
DNA: TGCGCCAGCAGCCCACAGGGTGTGTTCACTGAAGCTTTCTTT
CDR3: CASSPQGVFTEAFF

size: few
J: TRBJ2-1
D: TRBD1
V: TRBV12-3/TRBV12-4
DNA: TGTGCCAGCAGTTTCCTAGTTTTACGGACAGGGAACAATGAGCAGTTCTTC
CDR3: CASSFLVLRTGNNEQFF

size: .
J: TRBJ2-3
D: TRBD1
V: TRBV29-1
DNA: TGCAGCGCTGTGACAGGGGGCACAGATACGCGGTATTTT
CDR3: CSAVTGGTDTRYF

size: .
J: TRBJ2-3
D: TRBD2
V: TRBV11-1
DNA: TGTGCCAGCAGCCCAAGGGGGACTAGCGGGCCTAGCACAGATACGCAGTATTTT
CDR3: CASSPRGTSGPSTDTQYF

size: .
J: TRBJ1-2
D: .
V: TRBV20-1
DNA: TGCAGTGCTAAGGACAGCTCGGAGTATGGCTACACCTTC
CDR3: CSAKDSSEYGYTF

size: .
J: TRBJ1-1
D: TRBD1
V: TRBV11-2
DNA: TGTGCCAGCAGCCCGTGGACAGGACCTACTGAAGCTTTCTTT
CDR3: CASSPWTGPTEAFF

size: .
J: TRBJ2-7
D: TRBD1
V: TRBV27
DNA: TGTGCCAGCAGTCCTGGGACAGGAGTGTTAGCGAACGAGCAGTACTTC
CDR3: CASSPGTGVLANEQYF

size: many
J: TRBJ1-1
D: .
V: TRBV6-1
DNA: TGTGCCAGCAGTCCTACCAGGAACACTGAAGCTTTCTTT
CDR3: CASSPTRNTEAFF

size: .
J: TRBJ2-6
D: .
V: TRBV6-5
DNA: TGTGCCAGCAGTTACTCTTGGGGGTCTGGGGCCAACGTCCTGACTTTC
CDR3: CASSYSWGSGANVLTF

size: .
J: TRBJ1-2
D: .
V: TRBV5-5
DNA: TGTGCCAGCAGCTTAACCGGGCTCGGCATGGACTATGGCTACACCTTC
CDR3: CASSLTGLGMDYGYTF

size: few
J: TRBJ2-3
D: .
V: TRBV7-2
DNA: TGTGCCAGCAGCCCCGAGGGGAGCACCGATACGCAGTATTTT
CDR3: CASSPEGSTDTQYF

size: .
J: TRBJ2-3
D: TRBD2
V: TRBV11-2
DNA: TGTGCCAGCAGCCGACGACTAGCGGGGATGCTCACAGATACGCAGTATTTT
CDR3: CASSRRLAGMLTDTQYF

size: few
J: TRBJ1-2
D: .
V: TRBV6-5
DNA: TGTGCCAGCAGTTACTCGCCAGAAACCTACTATGGCTACACCTTC
CDR3: CASSYSPETYYGYTF

size: few
J: TRBJ2-3
D: TRBD1
V: TRBV6-2/TRBV6-3
DNA: TGTGCCAGCAACCCTTGGGACAGTCTTACAGATACGCAGTATTTT
CDR3: CASNPWDSLTDTQYF

size: .
J: TRBJ2-5
D: TRBD2
V: TRBV15
DNA: TGTGCCACCAGCCGAAGCGGGAGACTGGAGACCCAGTACTTC
CDR3: CATSRSGRLETQYF

size: .
J: TRBJ1-2
D: .
V: TRBV5-1
DNA: TGCGCCAGCAGCGCCCAGACAGGCGGGTCCTATGGCTACACCTTC
CDR3: CASSAQTGGSYGYTF

size: .
J: TRBJ2-3
D: TRBD2
V: TRBV20-1
DNA: TGCAGTGCTAGAGTTCAGACTAGCGGGGTCACAGATACGCAGTATTTT
CDR3: CSARVQTSGVTDTQYF

size: .
J: TRBJ2-7
D: TRBD2
V: TRBV2
DNA: TGTGCCAGCACCACGGGAGGGCCCTACGAGCAGTACTTC
CDR3: CASTTGGPYEQYF

size: .
J: TRBJ2-7
D: TRBD2
V: TRBV5-1
DNA: TGCGCCAGCAGCTTGGGGGTGCTTAGCGGGAGGAACGAGCAGTACTTC
CDR3: CASSLGVLSGRNEQYF

size: .
J: TRBJ2-3
D: TRBD1
V: TRBV19
DNA: TGTGCCAGTAGTATGACAGGGAGCACAGATACGCAGTATTTT
CDR3: CASSMTGSTDTQYF

size: few
J: TRBJ1-2
D: .
V: TRBV12-3/TRBV12-4
DNA: TGTGCCAGCAGCCCCGGACAGACTAACTATGGCTACACCTTC
CDR3: CASSPGQTNYGYTF

size: few
J: TRBJ2-7
D: TRBD1
V: TRBV6-1
DNA: TGTGCCAGCAGTAAAGACAGGGGAGGTACCTACGAGCAGTACTTC
CDR3: CASSKDRGGTYEQYF

size: .
J: TRBJ1-4
D: .
V: TRBV30
DNA: TGTGCCTGGATTGGGGGCCCGGGTGAAAAACTGTTTTTT
CDR3: CAWIGGPGEKLFF

size: few
J: TRBJ2-7
D: .
V: TRBV7-2
DNA: TGTGCCAGCAGCTTAGCCCCCCAGGGCTTGGTCTACGAGCAGTACTTC
CDR3: CASSLAPQGLVYEQYF

size: many
J: TRBJ2-3
D: TRBD1
V: TRBV5-1
DNA: TGCGCCAGCAGCTTGGCAGGGGGCAGTACAGATACGCAGTATTTT
CDR3: CASSLAGGSTDTQYF

size: .
J: TRBJ2-1
D: TRBD2
V: TRBV7-2
DNA: TGTGCCAGCAGCTTATTAGGCCTAGCGGGGGCGGATGAGCAGTTCTTC
CDR3: CASSLLGLAGADEQFF

size: few
J: TRBJ2-2
D: TRBD1
V: TRBV19
DNA: TGTGCCAGTATCCAGGGGGCCGGGGAGCTGTTTTTT
CDR3: CASIQGAGELFF

size: .
J: TRBJ2-1
D: .
V: TRBV5-1
DNA: TGCGCCAGCAGCTTGGGTGACGGTCCTCGGAATGAGCAGTTCTTC
CDR3: CASSLGDGPRNEQFF

size: few
J: TRBJ1-2
D: .
V: TRBV7-2
DNA: TGTGCCAGCAGCTTCGAGGGTATCTATGGCTACACCTTC
CDR3: CASSFEGIYGYTF

size: .
J: TRBJ1-2
D: .
V: TRBV5-1
DNA: TGCGCCAGCAGCTTGGTCACAGGGAACTATGGCTACACCTTC
CDR3: CASSLVTGNYGYTF

size: few
J: TRBJ2-7
D: TRBD2
V: TRBV20-1
DNA: TGCAGTGCTCGTCCGGGACTAGGCACCTACGAGCAGTACTTC
CDR3: CSARPGLGTYEQYF

size: .
J: TRBJ2-5
D: .
V: TRBV7-2
DNA: TGTGCCAGCAGCTCAGGACGGACGGGAGAGACCCAGTACTTC
CDR3: CASSSGRTGETQYF

size: .
J: TRBJ2-3
D: .
V: TRBV20-1
DNA: TGCAGTGCTATGGCAGGGGGCACAGATACGCAGTATTTT
CDR3: CSAMAGGTDTQYF

size: .
J: TRBJ1-5
D: .
V: TRBV6-1
DNA: TGTGCCAGTAGAGAAATCGGGGGGGCAGGTCAGCCCCAGCATTTT
CDR3: CASREIGGAGQPQHF

size: .
J: TRBJ2-5
D: .
V: TRBV11-2
DNA: TGTGCCAGCAGCTTATGGGGCGATTACCAAGAGACCCAGTACTTC
CDR3: CASSLWGDYQETQYF